The 24 T cell receptor beta chains reported below all come from one sample, sequenced in a study of OX40 agonist ivuxolimab in advanced cancers. Clones were sequenced by immunoSEQ multiplex PCR, and TCRdb holds only the in-frame ones, with some missing. The table shows under 30,000 clones, with around nine tenths occurring only once. The sequenced sample was CD4+ or CD8+ T cells sorted from blood, obtained in a trial of the OX40 agonist ivuxolimab. The receptors originated from an adult with an advanced solid tumor such as melanoma, head and neck, liver or kidney cancer.

The J gene is TRBJ2-4, the V gene TRBV5-4, with TRBD2 matching 8 bases. The CDR3 loop spans 12 amino acids. Germline assignment: CDR1 SGHNT and CDR2 YYREEE (reference sequence). The junction had 6 bases not matched to a gene; V was cut back by 2 bases and J by 14 bases. The CDR3 sequence: CASSLGSGEKYF. CDR3 DNA sequence: TGTGCCAGCAGCTTAGGTAGCGGGGAAAAGTACTTC. Filled out from reference TRBV5-4 and TRBJ2-4, the complete variable domain reads ETGVTQSPTHLIKTRGQQVTLRCSSQSGHNTVSWYQQALGQGPQFIFQYYREEENGRGNFPPRFSGLQFPNYSSELNVNALELDDSALYLCASSLGSGEKYFGAGTRLSVL.

The chain links TRBV7-6 to TRBJ2-7, with 9 bases aligning to TRBD2. The trim removed 1 base at V and 5 bases at J, leaving 3 bases unmatched. Germline CDR1 is SGHVS and CDR2 is FNYEAQ. The CDR3 is made up of 14 amino acids. This chain's CDR3 is CASSLVGGGDEQYF. The CDR3 bases are TGTGCCAGCAGCTTAGTGGGCGGGGGGGACGAGCAGTACTTC.

The chain recombines TRBV10-3 with TRBJ2-1; tentative D call: TRBD2 (5 bases). V lost 6 bases and J lost 8, with 14 bases in between. This CDR3 is built from 13 residues. From germline, CDR1 is ENHRY and CDR2 SYGVKD. The CDR3 DNA sequence: TGTGCCATCAGGGCGGAGGAACTCGATGAGCAGTTCTTC. Encoded protein: CAIRAEELDEQFF.

V usage is TRBV19 and J usage is TRBJ2-2; 11 bases align to TRBD2. The CDR3 loop spans 17 amino acids. CDR1 and CDR2 (germline): LNHDA, SQIVND (reference sequence). With 3 bases clipped from V and 0 bases from J, the junction kept 3 bases outside the gene matches. The CDR3 DNA reads as TGTGCCAGTAGTATGGCTAGCGGGAGGTCGAACACCGGGGAGCTGTTTTTT. As protein: CASSMASGRSNTGELFF.

This chain joins TRBV7-6 and TRBJ2-2; D ambiguous. V was cut by 3 bases and J by 6 bases, with 5 bases left in between. The germline V gene encodes CDR1 SGHVS and CDR2 FNYEAQ. This CDR3 has 12 residues. The CDR3 DNA reads TGTGCCAGCAGCTTCAGTTCCGGGGAGCTGTTTTTT. Its protein is CASSFSSGELFF.

This clone appeared a single time. The CDR3 DNA reads as TGTGCCAGCAGCTTGGTAACAGAAAATTCACCCCTCCACTTT. Translating it yields CASSLVTENSPLHF. The gene calls are TRBV5-6 and TRBJ1-6; D remains unclear. The CDR3 has 14 amino acids. V was cut by 0 bases and J by 7 bases, with 8 bases left in between. Germline V gene data show CDR1 as SGHDT and CDR2 as YYEEEE.

The chain is built from TRBV11-2 and TRBJ2-5, with D maybe TRBD1 (6 bases). This CDR3 contains 14 residues. CDR1 SGHAT and CDR2 FQNNGV come from the germline V gene. V was shortened by 8 bases and J by 3 bases, with 16 bases between the two germline ends. CDR3: CASGSKRDKETQYF. The CDR3 DNA is TGTGCCAGCGGTTCTAAACGGGACAAAGAGACCCAGTACTTC.

V gene TRBV2 combines with J gene TRBJ2-5; D ambiguous. This CDR3 comprises 10 residues. Between the trimmed V and J ends, which lost 4 bases and 5 bases, there was a span of 2 bases. Germline CDR1 reads SNHLY; CDR2 reads FYNNEI. The CDR3 DNA reads TGTGCCAGCAGTGGGGAGACCCAGTACTTC. It is translated as CASSGETQYF.

V usage is TRBV2 and J usage is TRBJ1-1; D may be TRBD1 (5 bases). Trimming pared 7 bases from V and 0 bases from J, leaving 18 bases between. The germline gives CDR1 SNHLY, CDR2 FYNNEI. The length of the CDR3 is 16 residues. CDR3 sequence reads: CASTGRDGAVNTEAFF. As DNA, the CDR3 is TGTGCCAGCACTGGACGGGATGGGGCCGTGAACACTGAAGCTTTCTTT.

In the case of this clone: The same CDR3 is also encoded by other DNA sequences in this sample. The gene calls are TRBV7-3 and TRBJ1-1; D is unclear. Per germline, CDR1 SGHTA and CDR2 FQGTGA. Trimming removed 2 bases from V and 2 bases from J, with 6 bases in between. The CDR3 is 13 amino acids. The CDR3 loop is CASSLDRNTEAFF. The CDR3 nucleotides read TGTGCCAGCAGCTTAGACCGCAACACTGAAGCTTTCTTT.

The chain uses TRBV30 and TRBJ1-2; D perhaps matches TRBD1 (6 bases). The CDR3 runs 12 residues. Germline loops: CDR1 GTSNPN, CDR2 SVGIG (reference sequence). Trimming cost V 5 bases and J 8 bases, with 15 bases left between them. The CDR3, as DNA: TGTGCCTGGGAAACAGGGCTCTGGGGCTACACCTTC. Translation: CAWETGLWGYTF.

V usage is TRBV2 and J usage is TRBJ1-4, with TRBD1 identical over 9 bases. The V and J ends lost 6 bases and 3 bases, in that order; junction bases with no gene match: 5. The germline V gene has CDR1 SNHLY and CDR2 FYNNEI. CDR3 size: 15 residues. The chain's CDR3 is CASRRTGVSNEKLFF. CDR3 DNA: TGTGCCAGCAGACGGACAGGGGTCTCTAATGAAAAACTGTTTTTT.

The chain is built from TRBV9 and TRBJ2-1; the D gene is possibly TRBD1 (5 bases). V lost 0 bases and J 1 base, leaving 8 bases between the germline ends. Germline loops: CDR1 SGDLS, CDR2 YYNGEE. This CDR3 is 15 amino acids long. The CDR3 loop is CASSVGGNSYNEQFF. The CDR3 DNA sequence: TGTGCCAGCAGCGTAGGGGGCAATTCCTACAATGAGCAGTTCTTC.

The gene calls are TRBV5-1 and TRBJ2-2, with 11 bases fitting TRBD2. CDR3 length: 19 amino acids. Looked up from germline, CDR1 is SGHRS and CDR2 is YFSETQ. V shed 0 bases, J shed 2 bases, and the junction held 9 bases outside the gene matches. The CDR3 DNA is TGCGCCAGCAGCTTGGACGGACTAGCGGGCGTACTTAACACCGGGGAGCTGTTTTTT. Protein product: CASSLDGLAGVLNTGELFF. Full variable domain (rest looked up from reference TRBV5-1 and TRBJ2-2): KAGVTQTPRYLIKTRGQQVTLSCSPISGHRSVSWYQQTPGQGLQFLFEYFSETQRNKGNFPGRFSGRQFSNSRSEMNVSTLELGDSALYLCASSLDGLAGVLNTGELFFGEGSRLTVL.

The J gene is TRBJ1-4, the V gene TRBV9; TRBD1 matches at 9 bases. Looked up from germline, CDR1 is SGDLS and CDR2 is YYNGEE. J was trimmed by 6 bases and V by 0 bases; bases with no gene match: 0. The CDR3 runs to 14 residues. The CDR3 DNA reads as TGTGCCAGCAGCGTAGGGACAGGGGATGAAAAACTGTTTTTT. Translated: CASSVGTGDEKLFF. The full variable domain, in which reference TRBV9 and TRBJ1-4 provide the parts outside the CDR3, is DSGVTQTPKHLITATGQRVTLRCSPRSGDLSVYWYQQSLDQGLQFLIQYYNGEERAKGNILERFSAQQFPDLHSELNLSSLELGDSALYFCASSVGTGDEKLFFGSGTQLSVL.

This sequence joins TRBV4-1 and TRBJ2-2; tentative D call: TRBD2 (5 bases). With 4 bases removed from V and 4 bases from J, the gap between germline ends came to 19 bases. The CDR3 is made up of 17 amino acids. The V gene's germline CDR1 is MGHRA and CDR2 YSYEKL. The CDR3 DNA reads as TGCGCCAGCAGCCCAAGTGGCGGGCCCGGCGGCACCGGGGAGCTGTTTTTT. This sequence encodes CASSPSGGPGGTGELFF.

The chain uses TRBV6-6 and TRBJ2-5, with D perhaps assigned TRBD1 or TRBD2 (6 bases each). The CDR3 loop spans 14 amino acids. CDR1 is MNHNY, CDR2 SVGAGI, per germline (reference sequence). V was pared by 7 bases and J by 5 bases, with 17 bases between. This CDR3 is CASTLIGGRETQYF. CDR3 DNA sequence: TGTGCCAGCACCCTTATTGGGGGGCGCGAGACCCAGTACTTC.

This chain connects TRBV6-1 to TRBJ2-4; tentative D call: TRBD1 (5 bases). The V end was cut by 3 bases, the J end by 11 bases, with 23 bases between. This CDR3 region has 16 residues. The germline V gene encodes CDR1 MNHNS and CDR2 SASEGT. The CDR3 DNA sequence: TGTGCCAGCAGTGACGGACACGGCCAAACGAAATACGTTCAGTACTTC. Translation gives CASSDGHGQTKYVQYF.

The gene calls are TRBV7-3 and TRBJ1-1, with D maybe TRBD1 (5 bases). Germline loops: CDR1 SGHTA, CDR2 FQGTGA. The ends were cut back, 2 bases at V and 2 bases at J, with 9 bases in the middle. This CDR3 is 14 amino acids long. The CDR3 sequence is CASSLGGVNTEAFF. The CDR3 bases are TGTGCCAGCAGCTTAGGAGGGGTTAACACTGAAGCTTTCTTT.

The rearrangement links TRBV28 to TRBJ1-1; D is unclear. The CDR3 loop spans 13 amino acids. V shed 2 bases and J shed 1 base, with 5 bases lying between them. Germline-derived CDR1 and CDR2 are MDHEN and SYDVKM. In DNA form, the CDR3 reads TGTGCCAGCAGTTTAACCCCGAACACTGAAGCTTTCTTT. It translates to CASSLTPNTEAFF.

The V and J genes are TRBV4-1 and TRBJ2-7; 11 bases match TRBD1. The germline V gene has CDR1 MGHRA and CDR2 YSYEKL. CDR3 length: 20 residues. V trimming: 0 bases; J trimming: 0 bases; junction bases outside the gene matches: 13. CDR3 sequence reads: CASSQDRPGQGVPNSYEQYF. CDR3 coding DNA: TGCGCCAGCAGCCAAGATCGACCGGGACAGGGGGTACCTAACTCCTACGAGCAGTACTTC.

V is TRBV6-1 and J is TRBJ1-5; no definite D call. Germline V gene lookup returns CDR1 MNHNS and CDR2 SASEGT. There are 12 residues in the CDR3. The ends were cut back, 7 bases at V and 4 bases at J, with 8 bases in the middle. CDR3 residues: CASNDWNQPQHF. CDR3 coding DNA: TGTGCCAGCAACGACTGGAATCAGCCCCAGCATTTT.

The chain uses TRBV4-1 and TRBJ1-2; TRBD1 matches at 7 bases. The V segment lost 3 bases and the J segment 3 bases; nucleotides outside the gene matches: 1. The length of the CDR3 is 13 residues. CDR1 is MGHRA and CDR2 is YSYEKL in the germline V gene. The CDR3 coding sequence is TGCGCCAGCAGCCATGGGACAGACTATGGCTACACCTTC. This gives the protein CASSHGTDYGYTF.

This chain uses TRBV4-1 with TRBJ2-6; D uncertain. Germline lookup yields CDR1 MGHRA and CDR2 YSYEKL. V was pared by 1 base and J by 1 base, with 2 bases between. CDR3 length equals 14 residues. Written as DNA, the CDR3 is TGCGCCAGCAGCCAAGTTTCTGGGGCCAACGTCCTGACTTTC. Translating it yields CASSQVSGANVLTF.